This T cell receptor (beta chain) emerged from a study of cytomegalovirus exposure and HLA in healthy donors. CDR1 and CDR2 (germline): SGHNT, YENEEA. The CDR3 runs 12 residues. V lost 0 bases and J 3 bases, leaving 3 bases between the germline ends. Vbeta (60) and Jbeta (13) primers were used in the PCR. TCRdb keeps only in-frame clones here, not all; method: immunoSEQ multiplex PCR. Recorded for this sample: fewer than 150,000 clones. Participants comprised healthy donors of bone marrow. The genes are TRBV11-3 and TRBJ2-7, with no clear D. The sequencing input was PBMCs. This clonotype was sampled from a man aged 35-49 years in good health and CMV-seronegative. This CDR3 is CASSLDSYEQYF. CDR3 nucleotide sequence: TGTGCCAGCAGCTTAGACAGCTACGAGCAGTACTTC.